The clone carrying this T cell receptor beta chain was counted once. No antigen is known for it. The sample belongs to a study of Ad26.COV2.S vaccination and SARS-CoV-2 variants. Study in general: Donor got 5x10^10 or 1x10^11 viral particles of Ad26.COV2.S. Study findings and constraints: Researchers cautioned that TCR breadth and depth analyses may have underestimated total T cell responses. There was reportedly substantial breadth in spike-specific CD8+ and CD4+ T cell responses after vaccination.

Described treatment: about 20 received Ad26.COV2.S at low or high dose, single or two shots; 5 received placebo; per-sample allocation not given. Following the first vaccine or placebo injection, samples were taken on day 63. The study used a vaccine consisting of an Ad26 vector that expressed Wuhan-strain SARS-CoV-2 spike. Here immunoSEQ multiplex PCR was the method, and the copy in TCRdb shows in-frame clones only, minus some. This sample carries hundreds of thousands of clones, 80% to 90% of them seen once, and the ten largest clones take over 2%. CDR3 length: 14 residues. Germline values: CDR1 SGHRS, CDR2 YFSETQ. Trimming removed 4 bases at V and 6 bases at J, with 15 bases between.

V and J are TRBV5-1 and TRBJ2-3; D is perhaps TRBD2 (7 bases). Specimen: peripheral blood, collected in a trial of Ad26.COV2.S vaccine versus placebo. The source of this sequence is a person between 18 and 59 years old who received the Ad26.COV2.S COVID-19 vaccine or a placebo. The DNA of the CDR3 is TGCGCCAGCAGCCCCGGGGGGCTCACGGATACGCAGTATTTT. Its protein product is CASSPGGLTDTQYF.